The 10 T cell receptor beta chains given below trace back to one sample, sequenced in a study of beta chain features in type 1 diabetes. The sequenced template was cDNA made from the entire isolated RNA. TCRdb keeps only in-frame clones here, not all; method: immunoSEQ multiplex PCR. The sample has about 350,000 clones, around 20% seen once. Sequencing used naive CD4+ T cells from blood. The receptors were sampled from a woman aged 18-29 years in good health.

V is TRBV6-5 and J is TRBJ1-6; the D gene is possibly TRBD1 (6 bases). The CDR3 sequence is 13 residues long. Looked up from germline, CDR1 is MNHEY and CDR2 is SVGAGI. Trimming took off 3 bases at V and 11 bases at J, with 11 bases between the two ends. The CDR3 DNA reads TGTGCCAGCAGTTATCAGGGGAGAACACCCCTCCACTTT. Amino acids: CASSYQGRTPLHF.

The J gene is TRBJ1-2, the V gene TRBV5-1; D not certain. Germline assignment: CDR1 SGHRS and CDR2 YFSETQ. Trimming removed 0 bases at V and 0 bases at J, with 6 bases between. The CDR3 covers 14 residues. As DNA, the CDR3 is TGCGCCAGCAGCTTGGACAAAGCTAACTATGGCTACACCTTC. Amino acid sequence: CASSLDKANYGYTF. The whole variable domain, remainder taken from reference TRBV5-1 and TRBJ1-2, is KAGVTQTPRYLIKTRGQQVTLSCSPISGHRSVSWYQQTPGQGLQFLFEYFSETQRNKGNFPGRFSGRQFSNSRSEMNVSTLELGDSALYLCASSLDKANYGYTFGSGTRLTVV.

This clone was detected only a few times. The chain recombines TRBV4-1 with TRBJ2-1; D perhaps matches TRBD2 (6 bases). Germline V gene lookup returns CDR1 MGHRA and CDR2 YSYEKL. Deletions cut 0 bases from V and 10 bases from J, with 22 bases between. The CDR3 sequence is 17 residues long. This chain's CDR3 is CASSQDPASVMGFEQFF. CDR3 nucleotide sequence: TGCGCCAGCAGCCAAGATCCCGCTAGCGTAATGGGGTTCGAGCAGTTCTTC.

The chain employs TRBV12-5 and TRBJ1-1; TRBD1 agrees at 7 bases. This CDR3 contains 14 residues. V was clipped by 6 bases and J by 8 bases; unmatched bases: 12. The germline V gene has CDR1 LGHNT and CDR2 FRNRAP. CDR3 sequence: CASGPIGTAVEAFF. The CDR3 DNA is TGTGCTAGTGGCCCGATCGGGACAGCCGTCGAAGCTTTCTTT.

This clone turned up a few times. The rearrangement joins TRBV5-1 to TRBJ2-1; 7 bases fit TRBD2. The V gene end was trimmed by 0 bases and the J gene end by 9 bases; junction bases not matched to a gene: 9. The CDR3 has 15 residues. From germline, CDR1 is SGHRS and CDR2 YFSETQ. The chain's CDR3 is CASSLAGGISGEQFF. The CDR3 DNA sequence: TGCGCCAGCAGCTTGGCGGGGGGTATCTCCGGTGAGCAGTTCTTC.

This clone was seen a handful of times. The chain combines TRBV6-1 with TRBJ2-7, with 7 positions matching TRBD2. V was clipped by 7 bases and J by 7 bases; unmatched bases: 10. Per the germline V gene, CDR1 is MNHNS and CDR2 is SASEGT. The CDR3 spans 13 residues. Here the CDR3 reads CASTEERGGEQYF. CDR3 DNA: TGTGCCAGCACTGAGGAGCGGGGAGGGGAGCAGTACTTC.

The rearrangement joins TRBV29-1 to TRBJ1-1; D not certain. The ends were cut back, 6 bases at V and 7 bases at J, with 21 bases in the middle. The CDR3 is 14 residues long. Germline values: CDR1 SQVTM, CDR2 ANQGSEA. Here the CDR3 reads CSVEEQDPRGEAFF. In nucleotides, the CDR3 is TGCAGCGTGGAGGAGCAGGATCCTCGAGGTGAAGCTTTCTTT.

The rearrangement joins TRBV5-1 to TRBJ2-3, with 9 positions matching TRBD2. Looked up from germline, CDR1 is SGHRS and CDR2 is YFSETQ. Trimming took 3 bases from V and 0 from J; bases not matched to a gene: 8. The CDR3 runs 17 residues. The CDR3 here is CASSYSRGGASTDTQYF. As DNA, the CDR3 is TGCGCCAGCAGCTATTCCCGCGGGGGGGCAAGCACAGATACGCAGTATTTT. The full variable domain, in which reference TRBV5-1 and TRBJ2-3 provide the parts outside the CDR3, is KAGVTQTPRYLIKTRGQQVTLSCSPISGHRSVSWYQQTPGQGLQFLFEYFSETQRNKGNFPGRFSGRQFSNSRSEMNVSTLELGDSALYLCASSYSRGGASTDTQYFGPGTRLTVL.

V gene TRBV7-3 combines with J gene TRBJ2-1; 8 nucleotides line up with TRBD2. After removal of 10 bases from V and 5 bases from J, the junction contained 10 bases not matched to a gene. Germline lookup yields CDR1 SGHTA and CDR2 FQGTGA. The CDR3 has 14 residues. The CDR3, as DNA: TGTGCCACCAGTCGGGGGGGCCTCGACAATGAGCAGTTCTTC. Protein product: CATSRGGLDNEQFF.

This clone was observed a handful of times. The gene calls are TRBV14 and TRBJ2-1; 7 bases agree with TRBD1. This CDR3 spans 14 amino acids. Germline loops: CDR1 SGHDN, CDR2 FVKESK. V trimming: 0 bases; J trimming: 11 bases; junction bases outside the gene matches: 7. The CDR3 nucleotides are TGTGCCAGCAGCCAAGATAGATGGGGACAGAAGCAGTTCTTC. Translating it yields CASSQDRWGQKQFF.